A selection of T cell receptor beta chains follows, all from one sample in a study of T-cell memory formation after mild COVID-19. TCRdb fed the 5' RACE reads into MiXCR, producing one record per CDR3 protein. The table shows about 400,000 distinct CDR3 sequences, with about a sixth occurring only once. Sequencing was carried out using PBMCs or a T cell subset sorted from them (not recorded which). The receptors here all came from a man aged 18-30 years who had mild COVID-19 (a few samples of this study predate the infection). Cell type and time point are not known. CDR3s include the opening cysteine and the closing phenylalanine or tryptophan. A D gene is named only where the DNA matches it firmly. Size is stated for part of the rows, as once, few or many counts, or as a class when the clone is expanded.

v_gene	abundance	d_gene	j_gene	CDR3aa	CDR3nt
TRBV5-4	.	.	TRBJ2-3	CASGYGDSTGTDTQYF	TGTGCCAGCGGATACGGGGACTCAACGGGGACAGATACGCAGTATTTT
TRBV7-2	many	.	TRBJ1-1	CASSPRGRGKKGTEAFF	TGTGCCAGCAGCCCCCGTGGCAGGGGAAAAAAGGGCACTGAAGCTTTCTTT
TRBV6-2/TRBV6-3	.	.	TRBJ2-3	CASSYSANPATDTQYF	TGTGCCAGCAGTTACTCGGCTAACCCCGCCACAGATACGCAGTATTTT
TRBV7-9	few	.	TRBJ1-4	CASSLEAREKLFF	TGTGCCAGCAGCTTAGAAGCACGCGAAAAACTGTTTTTT
TRBV20-1	few	.	TRBJ2-7	CSARGAALEQYF	TGCAGTGCTAGAGGGGCAGCACTCGAGCAGTACTTC
TRBV3-1	.	TRBD2	TRBJ2-1	CASSQGAIGLDGEQFF	TGTGCCAGCAGCCAAGGAGCGATAGGACTAGACGGTGAGCAGTTCTTC
TRBV12-3/TRBV12-4	many	TRBD1	TRBJ2-1	CASSSQGNHEQFF	TGTGCCAGCAGTTCACAGGGGAACCATGAGCAGTTCTTC
TRBV12-5	once	.	TRBJ1-1	CASGLSPVNTEAFF	TGTGCTAGTGGTTTGTCGCCCGTTAACACTGAAGCTTTCTTT
TRBV20-1	.	.	TRBJ2-2	CSATPGYTGELFF	TGCAGTGCCACCCCGGGGTACACCGGGGAGCTGTTTTTT
TRBV5-1	many	.	TRBJ1-5	CASRQDSNQPQHF	TGCGCCAGCAGACAGGATAGCAATCAGCCCCAGCATTTT
TRBV5-1	many	.	TRBJ2-7	CASSLEAGPYEQYF	TGCGCCAGCAGCTTGGAGGCCGGTCCCTACGAGCAGTACTTC
TRBV20-1	few	TRBD2	TRBJ2-5	CSRAGGSYQETQYF	TGCAGTAGAGCGGGGGGGTCGTACCAAGAGACCCAGTACTTC
TRBV24-1	.	.	TRBJ2-1	CATSDPRGPDNEQFF	TGTGCCACCAGTGATCCCCGGGGGCCTGACAATGAGCAGTTCTTC
TRBV7-2	.	.	TRBJ2-1	CASSLASSHYNEQFF	TGTGCCAGCAGCCTCGCTAGCTCTCACTACAATGAGCAGTTCTTC
TRBV4-2	.	.	TRBJ2-7	CASSQMGLAAEQYF	TGTGCCAGCAGCCAAATGGGGCTTGCGGCCGAGCAGTACTTC
TRBV30	few	.	TRBJ1-1	CAWSSGLNTEAFF	TGTGCCTGGAGTTCGGGGTTGAACACTGAAGCTTTCTTT
TRBV20-1	.	.	TRBJ2-1	CSAKDSYEQFF	TGCAGTGCTAAGGACTCGTATGAGCAGTTCTTC
TRBV5-1	few	TRBD2	TRBJ2-5	CASSAGGTQETQYF	TGCGCCAGCAGCGCGGGGGGGACCCAAGAGACCCAGTACTTC
TRBV7-7	few	TRBD1	TRBJ2-6	CASSLATGDGANVLTF	TGTGCTAGCAGCTTAGCCACAGGGGATGGGGCCAACGTCCTGACTTTC
TRBV5-1	few	TRBD1	TRBJ1-1	CASSWGTGGRNTMNTEAFF	TGCGCCAGCAGCTGGGGGACAGGGGGGCGGAACACGATGAACACTGAAGCTTTCTTT
TRBV12-3/TRBV12-4	.	TRBD2	TRBJ2-4	CASSSGTSWNIQYF	TGTGCCAGCAGTTCCGGGACTAGCTGGAACATTCAGTACTTC
TRBV18	.	TRBD2	TRBJ2-7	CASSRVPIAGEAYEQYF	TGTGCCAGCTCACGGGTGCCGATAGCGGGGGAGGCCTACGAGCAGTACTTC